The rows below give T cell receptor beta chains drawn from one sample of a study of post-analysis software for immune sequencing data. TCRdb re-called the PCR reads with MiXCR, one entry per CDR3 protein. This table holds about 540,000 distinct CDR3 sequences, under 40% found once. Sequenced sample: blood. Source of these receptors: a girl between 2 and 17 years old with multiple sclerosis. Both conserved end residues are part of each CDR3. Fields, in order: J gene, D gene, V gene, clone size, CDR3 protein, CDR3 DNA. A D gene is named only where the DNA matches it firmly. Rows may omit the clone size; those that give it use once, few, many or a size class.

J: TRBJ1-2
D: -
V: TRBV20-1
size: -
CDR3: CSAPRTEKAYGYTF
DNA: TGCAGTGCTCCCCGGACAGAGAAAGCCTATGGCTACACCTTC

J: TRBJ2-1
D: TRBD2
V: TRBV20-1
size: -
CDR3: CSALLAGGYNEQFF
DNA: TGCAGTGCCCTCCTGGCGGGGGGTTACAATGAGCAGTTCTTC

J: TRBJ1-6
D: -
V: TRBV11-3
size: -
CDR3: CASSLSPGGSPLHF
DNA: TGTGCCAGCAGCTTAAGTCCGGGCGGGTCACCCCTCCACTTT

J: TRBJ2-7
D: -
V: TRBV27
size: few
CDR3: CASSPQGFRGDEQYF
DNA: TGTGCCAGCAGTCCCCAGGGGTTTCGTGGGGACGAGCAGTACTTC

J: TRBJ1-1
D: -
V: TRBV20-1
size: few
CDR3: CSAIRQGEAFF
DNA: TGCAGTGCTATCAGGCAGGGTGAAGCTTTCTTT

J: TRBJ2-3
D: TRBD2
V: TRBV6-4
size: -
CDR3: CASSHSGGATDTQYF
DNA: TGTGCCAGCAGCCACTCCGGGGGGGCCACAGATACGCAGTATTTT

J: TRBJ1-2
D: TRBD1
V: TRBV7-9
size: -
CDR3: CASSLAGQGRDGYTF
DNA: TGTGCCAGCAGCTTAGCTGGACAGGGGAGGGATGGCTACACCTTC

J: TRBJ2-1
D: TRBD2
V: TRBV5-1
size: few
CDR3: CASSINPFGGVDEQFF
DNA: TGCGCCAGCAGCATCAACCCCTTCGGGGGGGTGGATGAGCAGTTCTTC

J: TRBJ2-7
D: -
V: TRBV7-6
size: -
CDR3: CASSLGFPGLEAYEQYF
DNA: TGTGCCAGCAGCTTAGGGTTCCCGGGGCTCGAGGCCTACGAGCAGTACTTC

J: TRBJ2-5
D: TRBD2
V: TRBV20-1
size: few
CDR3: CSTTRGTSGPETQYF
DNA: TGCAGTACTACCAGGGGGACTAGCGGCCCGGAGACCCAGTACTTC

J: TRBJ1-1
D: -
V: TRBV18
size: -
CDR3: CASSPTSRPGTNTEAFF
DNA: TGTGCCAGCTCACCCACGTCTCGGCCGGGGACGAACACTGAAGCTTTCTTT

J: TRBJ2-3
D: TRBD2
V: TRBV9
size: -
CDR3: CASSTGLAVHTQYF
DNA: TGTGCCAGCAGCACGGGACTAGCTGTACATACGCAGTATTTT

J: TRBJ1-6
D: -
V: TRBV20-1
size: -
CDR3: CSANKRESPLHF
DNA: TGCAGTGCTAATAAACGGGAATCACCCCTCCACTTT

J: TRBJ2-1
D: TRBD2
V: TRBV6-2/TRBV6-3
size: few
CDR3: CASSRTSNPYNEQFF
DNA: TGTGCCAGCAGCCGGACTAGCAATCCCTACAATGAGCAGTTCTTC

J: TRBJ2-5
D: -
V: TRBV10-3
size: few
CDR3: CAISESIPPGRGAQETQYF
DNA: TGTGCCATCAGTGAGTCGATCCCACCGGGCCGGGGGGCTCAAGAGACCCAGTACTTC

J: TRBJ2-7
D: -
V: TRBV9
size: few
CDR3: CASSEGILTGRTYEQYF
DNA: TGTGCCAGCAGCGAAGGGATCCTAACGGGGAGAACCTACGAGCAGTACTTC

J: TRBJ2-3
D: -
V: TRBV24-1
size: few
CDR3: CATSEPGYTQYF
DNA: TGTGCCACCAGTGAACCAGGGTATACGCAGTATTTT

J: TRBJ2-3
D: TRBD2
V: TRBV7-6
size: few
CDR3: CASSLDARGAYTQYF
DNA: TGTGCCAGCAGCTTAGATGCGCGGGGGGCGTATACGCAGTATTTT

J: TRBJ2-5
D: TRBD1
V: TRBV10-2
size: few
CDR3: CATRGTGGEETQYF
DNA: TGCGCCACCCGGGGGACAGGGGGCGAAGAGACCCAGTACTTC

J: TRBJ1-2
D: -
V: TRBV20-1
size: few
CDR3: CSARDQAATGYTF
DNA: TGCAGTGCTAGAGATCAGGCGGCTACTGGCTACACCTTC

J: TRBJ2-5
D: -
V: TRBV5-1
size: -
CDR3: CASSFSFQETQYF
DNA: TGCGCCAGCAGCTTCTCCTTCCAAGAGACCCAGTACTTC

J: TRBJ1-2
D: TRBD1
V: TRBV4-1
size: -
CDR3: CASSLREQGSEGYTF
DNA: TGCGCCAGCAGCCTCCGCGAACAGGGGAGCGAGGGCTACACCTTC

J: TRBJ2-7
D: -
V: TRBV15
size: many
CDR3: CATSSLPVGPTSYEQYF
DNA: TGTGCCACCAGCAGCCTCCCGGTGGGACCTACGTCCTACGAGCAGTACTTC

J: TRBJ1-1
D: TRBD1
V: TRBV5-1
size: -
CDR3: CASRLTTGTNTEAFF
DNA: TGCGCCAGCAGACTAACGACAGGGACGAATACTGAAGCTTTCTTT

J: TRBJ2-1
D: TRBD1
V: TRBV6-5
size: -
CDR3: CASSPSGGVMNEQFF
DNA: TGTGCCAGCAGTCCTTCAGGGGGCGTAATGAATGAGCAGTTCTTC

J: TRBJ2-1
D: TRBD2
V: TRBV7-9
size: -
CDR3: CASSPSGAGVGNEQFF
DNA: TGTGCCAGCAGCCCCTCGGGAGCGGGGGTCGGTAATGAGCAGTTCTTC

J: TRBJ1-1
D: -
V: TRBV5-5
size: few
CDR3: CASSLRSTEAFF
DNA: TGTGCCAGCAGCTTGCGATCGACTGAAGCTTTCTTT

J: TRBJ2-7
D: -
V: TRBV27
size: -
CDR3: CASSPRSQKYSYEQYF
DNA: TGTGCCAGCAGCCCCAGGTCACAGAAATATTCCTACGAGCAGTACTTC

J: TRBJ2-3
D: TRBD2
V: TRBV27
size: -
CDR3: CASSLLRLAGEADTQYF
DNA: TGTGCCAGCAGTTTATTAAGACTAGCGGGGGAGGCAGATACGCAGTATTTT

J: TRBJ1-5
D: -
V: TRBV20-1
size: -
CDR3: CSARDDRGNQPQHF
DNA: TGCAGTGCTAGAGATGACCGCGGTAATCAGCCCCAGCATTTT

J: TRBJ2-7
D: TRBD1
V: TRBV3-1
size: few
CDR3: CASSQDDRGDEQYF
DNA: TGTGCCAGCAGCCAAGATGACAGGGGGGACGAGCAGTACTTC

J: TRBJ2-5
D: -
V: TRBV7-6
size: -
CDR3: CASTRLGETQYF
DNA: TGTGCCAGCACCCGACTTGGGGAGACCCAGTACTTC

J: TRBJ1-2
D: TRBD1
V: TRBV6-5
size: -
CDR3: CASSYRNPTGWHGYTF
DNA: TGTGCCAGCAGTTACCGGAACCCGACAGGGTGGCATGGCTACACCTTC

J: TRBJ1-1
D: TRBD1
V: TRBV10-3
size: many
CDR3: CAIITGQGEAFF
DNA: TGTGCCATCATTACAGGACAGGGTGAAGCTTTCTTT

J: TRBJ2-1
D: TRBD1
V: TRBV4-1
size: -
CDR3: CASSQSGTGPPETQFF
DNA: TGCGCCAGCAGCCAGTCCGGGACAGGCCCCCCAGAGACCCAGTTCTTC

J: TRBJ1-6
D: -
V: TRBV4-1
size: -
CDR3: CASSQTGNSPLHF
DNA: TGCGCCAGCAGCCAAACTGGAAATTCACCCCTCCACTTT

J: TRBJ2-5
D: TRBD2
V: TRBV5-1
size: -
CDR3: CASVLYGGEETQYF
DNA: TGCGCCAGCGTCCTCTACGGGGGGGAAGAGACCCAGTACTTC

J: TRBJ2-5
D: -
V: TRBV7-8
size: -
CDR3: CASSPIALGWEQYF
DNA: TGTGCCAGCAGCCCGATCGCCCTCGGATGGGAGCAGTACTTC

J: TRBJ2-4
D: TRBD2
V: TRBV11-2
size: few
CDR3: CASSLDAGGVNIQYF
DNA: TGTGCCAGCAGCTTAGATGCGGGGGGCGTCAACATTCAGTACTTC

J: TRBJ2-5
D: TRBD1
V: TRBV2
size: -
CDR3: CASRDRGRRETQYF
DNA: TGTGCCAGCAGGGACAGGGGGCGGCGGGAGACCCAGTACTTC

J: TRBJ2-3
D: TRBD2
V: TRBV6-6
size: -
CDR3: CASSFLLAGGSTDTQYF
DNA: TGTGCCAGCAGTTTCCTCCTAGCGGGGGGTAGCACAGATACGCAGTATTTT

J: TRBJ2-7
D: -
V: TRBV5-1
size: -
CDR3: CASSFGPLGAGEQYF
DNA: TGCGCCAGCAGCTTCGGTCCACTGGGGGCGGGCGAGCAGTACTTC

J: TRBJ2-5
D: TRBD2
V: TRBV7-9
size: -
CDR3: CASSSGSAGGTETQYF
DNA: TGTGCCAGCAGCTCTGGGAGCGCGGGGGGTACGGAGACCCAGTACTTC

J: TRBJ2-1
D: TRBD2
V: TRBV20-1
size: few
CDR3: CSTARPSGGKQFF
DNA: TGCAGTACTGCTAGGCCCAGCGGGGGTAAGCAGTTCTTC

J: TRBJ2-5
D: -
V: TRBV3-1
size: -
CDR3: CASSQDESAEGQETQYF
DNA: TGTGCCAGCAGCCAAGATGAAAGCGCGGAAGGACAAGAGACCCAGTACTTC